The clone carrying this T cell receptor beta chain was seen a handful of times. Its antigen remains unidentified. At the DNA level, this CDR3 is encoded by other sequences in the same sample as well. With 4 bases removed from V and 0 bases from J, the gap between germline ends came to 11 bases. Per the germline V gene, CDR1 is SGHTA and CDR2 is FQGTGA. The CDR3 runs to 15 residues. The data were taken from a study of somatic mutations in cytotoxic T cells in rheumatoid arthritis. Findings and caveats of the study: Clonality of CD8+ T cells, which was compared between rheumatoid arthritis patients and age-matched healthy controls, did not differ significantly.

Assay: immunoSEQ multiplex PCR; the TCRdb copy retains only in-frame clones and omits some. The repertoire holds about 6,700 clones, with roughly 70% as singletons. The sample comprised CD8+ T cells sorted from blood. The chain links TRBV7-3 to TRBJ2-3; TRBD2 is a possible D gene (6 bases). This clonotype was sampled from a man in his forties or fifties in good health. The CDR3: CASSSLAVSTDTQYF. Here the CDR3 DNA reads TGTGCCAGCAGCTCCTTAGCGGTTAGCACAGATACGCAGTATTTT.